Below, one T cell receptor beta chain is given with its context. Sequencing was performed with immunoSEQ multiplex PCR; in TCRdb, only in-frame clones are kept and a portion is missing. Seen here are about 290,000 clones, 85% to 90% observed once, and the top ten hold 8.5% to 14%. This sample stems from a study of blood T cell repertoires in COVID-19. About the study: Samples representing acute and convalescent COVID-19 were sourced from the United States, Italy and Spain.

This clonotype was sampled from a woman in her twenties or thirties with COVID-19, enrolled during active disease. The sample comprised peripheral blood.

The CDR3 here is CASSQDQGPSSKPLHF. The CDR3 coding sequence is TGTGCCAGCAGCCAAGATCAGGGCCCCTCGTCGAAACCCCTCCACTTT. The genes are TRBV4-2 and TRBJ1-6; D is possibly TRBD1 (5 bases). The V gene lost 0 bases and the J gene lost 12 bases, with 18 bases spanning the gap. In germline, CDR1 is LGHNA, CDR2 YNFKEQ. The CDR3 runs to 16 residues.